This TCR beta chain was sequenced during a study of CD8 T cells in Susac syndrome. V was shortened by 0 bases and J by 0 bases, with 10 bases between the two germline ends. The CDR3 contains 16 residues. Germline V gene lookup returns CDR1 SGDLS and CDR2 YYNGEE. After extraction with the RNeasy kit, roughly 0.45 to 1 ug of the RNA was reverse transcribed using random hexamers. TCRdb recomputed calls from the immunoSEQ multiplex PCR reads with MiXCR, one row per CDR3 protein. The top ten hold about 0.095% of the sample, which has about 200,000 distinct CDR3 sequences, roughly 96% seen once. Sequencing used CD4+ T cells from PBMCs. This chain connects TRBV9 to TRBJ2-1; a possible D gene is TRBD2 (5 bases). The clonotype was recovered from a human donor in good health. The CDR3 nucleotides read TGTGCCAGCAGCGTAGGAGGGCAGAGCTCCTACAATGAGCAGTTCTTC. Protein sequence: CASSVGGQSSYNEQFF.